Below are 32 T cell receptor beta chains sequenced from a single sample in a study of metastatic and nonmetastatic thyroid tumors. Using MiXCR, TCRdb reanalyzed the PCR reads. The sample consists of some 15,000 clones, 15% to 20% of them appearing once. All patients were treatment-naive before thyroid surgery. The sequenced sample was blood. The source of these receptors is a female donor with papillary thyroid cancer or a benign thyroid nodule (not recorded which). Some clones in this sample may be carry-over from other donors' samples.

This clone showed up many times. One base away lies a much larger clone, so this may be a sequencing read error. This sample includes further DNA sequences coding for the same CDR3. This chain connects TRBV7-3 to TRBJ1-1, with D maybe TRBD1 (5 bases). The CDR3 is made up of 13 amino acids. Germline V gives CDR1 SGHTA, CDR2 FQGTGA. The CDR3 is CASSLVQDTEAFF. As DNA, the CDR3 is TGTGCCAGCAGCTTAGTCCAGGACACTGAAGCCTTCTTT.

There are many counts of this clone. The chain combines TRBV19 with TRBJ2-3; 10 bases agree with TRBD2. The CDR3 length is 18 residues. V lost 3 bases and J lost 4; bases outside the gene matches: 13. Germline V gene data show CDR1 as LNHDA and CDR2 as SQIVND (reference sequence). CDR3 nucleotides: TGTGCCAGTAGTATCAGCCTTCTAGCGGGAGACTCGGCAGATACGCAGTATTTT. Its translation is CASSISLLAGDSADTQYF.

There are many counts of this clone. Just one base apart from a much larger clone, this may be a read error. At the DNA level, this CDR3 is encoded by other sequences in the same sample as well. The gene calls are TRBV20-1 and TRBJ2-7; unclear D gene. The V gene's germline CDR1 is DFQATT and CDR2 SNEGSKA (reference sequence). This CDR3 is 12 amino acids long. The V end lost 2 bases, the J end lost 7 bases, and 12 bases lay between the germline ends. CDR3 sequence (DNA): TGCAGTGCTAGAAGGACCGACGCGGAGCAGTACTTC. This translates into CSARRTDAEQYF.

This clone came up many times. This sequence joins TRBV14 and TRBJ2-3; tentative D call: TRBD2 (5 bases). The CDR3 runs to 15 residues. Trimming cost V 8 bases and J 2 bases, with 17 bases left between them. CDR1 and CDR2 from the germline V gene are SGHDN and FVKESK. Here the CDR3 DNA reads TGTGCCAGCGGACGTGAGGGAATGTTCACAGATACGCAGTATTTT. It translates to CASGREGMFTDTQYF.

This clone has only a few counts. One end of the junction fails to match germline, which may point to a read error. V gene TRBV6-2 or TRBV6-3 combines with J gene TRBJ2-3; D is perhaps TRBD2 (6 bases). Germline CDR1 and CDR2: MNHEY and SVGEGT. This CDR3 region has 16 residues. The CDR3 spells CASSSLLGGRTDTQYF. In nucleotides, the CDR3 is TGTGCCAGTAGTTCCCTTCTTGGAGGGAGGACAGATACGCAGTATTTT.

This clone was observed a handful of times. The gene calls are TRBV19 and TRBJ2-1; TRBD2 matches 9 bases. Germline CDR1 is LNHDA and CDR2 is SQIVND (reference sequence). V was pared by 1 base and J by 7 bases, with 5 bases of the junction left unmatched. The CDR3 runs to 15 residues. CDR3 in DNA: TGTGCCAGTAGTATAGGGACTAGCGAGGAAAATGAGCAGTTCTTC. Residues: CASSIGTSEENEQFF.

This clone qualifies as medium-sized. The chain uses TRBV6-1 and TRBJ1-6, with TRBD1 matching over 7 bases. Germline-derived CDR1 and CDR2 are MNHNS and SASEGT. This CDR3 has 14 residues. The V gene end was trimmed by 6 bases and the J gene end by 5 bases; junction bases not matched to a gene: 4. The CDR3 DNA reads as TGTGCCAGCAGGCTGACAGGGAATAATTCACCCCTCCACTTT. Translated: CASRLTGNNSPLHF.

This clone showed up many times. The chain links TRBV5-1 to TRBJ2-3; 10 bases fit TRBD1. The CDR3 spans 16 residues. The V segment lost 4 bases and the J segment 1 base; nucleotides outside the gene matches: 6. The germline V gene has CDR1 SGHRS and CDR2 YFSETQ. The CDR3 DNA sequence: TGCGCCAGCAGCGATACCGGGACAGGGGGCACAGATACGCAGTATTTT. This gives the protein CASSDTGTGGTDTQYF.

This clone was seen more than once but under ten times. A much larger clone lies a single base off, so this may be a read error. This chain connects TRBV29-1 to TRBJ1-2; D remains unclear. V lost 3 bases, J lost 7 bases, and 6 bases lay in between. The germline V gene encodes CDR1 SQVTM and CDR2 ANQGSEA. There are 10 residues in the CDR3. The CDR3 DNA sequence: TGCAGCGTTGAGGTTTTTGGCTACACCTTC. Its protein is CSVEVFGYTF.

V and J are TRBV5-1 and TRBJ2-3, with D possibly called TRBD1 or TRBD2 (6 bases each). V was pared by 0 bases and J by 5 bases, with 13 bases between. Germline V lookup: CDR1 SGHRS, CDR2 YFSETQ. This CDR3 has 15 amino acids. This chain's CDR3 is CASSLGGAHGDTQYF. In DNA form, the CDR3 reads TGCGCCAGCAGCTTGGGGGGGGCGCACGGAGATACGCAGTATTTT.

This clone has a count of ten or more. The rearrangement joins TRBV9 to TRBJ2-5; 9 positions agree with TRBD2. Germline-derived CDR1 and CDR2 are SGDLS and YYNGEE. The CDR3 sequence is 15 residues long. With 3 bases clipped from V and 5 bases from J, the junction kept 8 bases outside the gene matches. CDR3 coding DNA: TGTGCCAGCAGCGCGGGAATAGCGGGAGTGGAGACCCAGTACTTC. Translated, it gives CASSAGIAGVETQYF.

This clone showed up many times. Other nucleotide sequences in the sample specify the same CDR3. V is TRBV19 and J is TRBJ1-3; D uncertain. Germline CDR1 reads LNHDA; CDR2 reads SQIVND (reference sequence). CDR3 size: 14 residues. Trimming removed 3 bases at V and 4 bases at J, with 10 bases between. This CDR3 reads CASSMGISGNTIYF. CDR3 nucleotides: TGTGCCAGTAGTATGGGGATCTCGGGAAACACCATATATTTT.

This clone was found a few times. V gene TRBV6-2 or TRBV6-3 combines with J gene TRBJ2-7; D unclear. This CDR3 spans 17 amino acids. The V end lost 3 bases, the J end lost 0 bases, and 18 bases lay between the germline ends. The germline V gene has CDR1 MNHEY and CDR2 SVGEGT. The CDR3 loop is CASSYVQATTSSYEQYF. The CDR3 coding sequence is TGTGCCAGCAGTTATGTGCAGGCGACCACGAGCTCCTACGAGCAGTACTTC.

This clone was found many times. The chain recombines TRBV6-1 with TRBJ2-5, with 10 nucleotides matching TRBD2. The CDR3 length is 14 residues. V gave up 10 bases and J gave up 5 bases; unmatched junction bases: 10. Germline V lookup: CDR1 MNHNS, CDR2 SASEGT. This chain's CDR3 is CATRPGLAPETQYF. The CDR3 nucleotides are TGTGCCACCAGACCGGGACTAGCGCCTGAGACCCAGTACTTC.

By share, this clone ranks as medium-sized (0.01 to 0.1%). J is TRBJ2-7 and V is TRBV15, with D perhaps TRBD2 (5 bases). The length of the CDR3 is 15 residues. The V end was cut by 5 bases, the J end by 7 bases, with 21 bases between. CDR1 is LNHNV and CDR2 is YYDKDF in the germline V gene (reference sequence). The CDR3 loop is CATSSRRGGVWEQYF. CDR3 coding DNA: TGTGCCACCAGCTCCCGTCGGGGTGGTGTGTGGGAGCAGTACTTC.

This clone showed up many times. A much larger clone lies one base from this, so it may be a read error. The same CDR3 arises from other DNA sequences in this sample as well. The chain has TRBV5-1 and TRBJ2-5; tentatively, D is TRBD1 (6 bases). The V gene's germline CDR1 is SGHRS and CDR2 YFSETQ. The CDR3 runs to 14 residues. CDR3: CASSLDSGEETQYF. CDR3 coding DNA: TGCGCTAGCAGCTTGGATTCAGGGGAAGAGACCCAGTACTTC.

This clone was counted at least ten times. The chain recombines TRBV2 with TRBJ2-3, with 10 nucleotides matching TRBD2. V trimming: 2 bases; J trimming: 3 bases; junction bases outside the gene matches: 8. The CDR3 sequence is 17 residues long. Germline V lookup: CDR1 SNHLY, CDR2 FYNNEI. For the CDR3, the DNA is TGTGCCAGCAGTGAACTAACTAGCGGGATTTATACAGATACGCAGTATTTT. It is translated as CASSELTSGIYTDTQYF.

This clone was seen many times. The CDR3 DNA reads as TGTGCCAGCAGTCCAATGGACAGGGAAAGTTCACCCCTCCACTTT. It yields the protein CASSPMDRESSPLHF. The chain uses TRBV5-6 and TRBJ1-6; 8 bases agree with TRBD1. The CDR3 totals 15 residues. V dropped 5 bases and J dropped 9; count of bases not matched to a gene: 10. Per the germline V gene, CDR1 is SGHDT and CDR2 is YYEEEE. The variable domain in full, completed from reference TRBV5-6 and TRBJ1-6, reads DAGVTQSPTHLIKTRGQQVTLRCSPKSGHDTVSWYQQALGQGPQFIFQYYEEEERQRGNFPDRFSGHQFPNYSSELNVNALLLGDSALYLCASSPMDRESSPLHFGNGTRLTVT.

This clone came up many times. The rearrangement links TRBV11-2 to TRBJ2-2; 11 nucleotides align to TRBD1. The length of the CDR3 is 16 residues. V gave up 7 bases and J gave up 4 bases; unmatched junction bases: 8. The germline V gene encodes CDR1 SGHAT and CDR2 FQNNGV. CDR3 bases: TGTGCCAGCAATCCCTTCGGGACAGGGGGCACCGGGGAGCTGTTTTTT. Encoded protein: CASNPFGTGGTGELFF.

This clone was detected ten times or more. The chain has TRBV7-8 and TRBJ2-2; possible D gene TRBD1, 5 bases. The V end lost 5 bases, the J end lost 0 bases, and 10 bases lay between the germline ends. CDR3 length: 15 residues. CDR1 is SGHVS and CDR2 is FQNEAQ in the germline V gene. The CDR3 DNA is TGTGCCAGCAGCCCAGAACAGGCGAACACCGGGGAGCTGTTTTTT. Its translation: CASSPEQANTGELFF. Looking up the rest from reference TRBV7-8 and TRBJ2-2 gives the full variable domain: GAGVSQSPRYKVAKRGQDVALRCDPISGHVSLFWYQQALGQGPEFLTYFQNEAQLDKSGLPSDRFFAERPEGSVSTLKIQRTQQEDSAVYLCASSPEQANTGELFFGEGSRLTVL.

The chain uses TRBV6-2 or TRBV6-3 and TRBJ2-7; TRBD2 matches at 8 bases. In germline, CDR1 is MNHEY, CDR2 SVGEGT. V trimming: 6 bases; J trimming: 4 bases; junction bases outside the gene matches: 8. This CDR3 spans 14 amino acids. The CDR3 protein is CASSQRENAYEQYF. The CDR3, as DNA: TGTGCCAGCAGCCAGCGGGAGAATGCGTACGAGCAGTACTTC.

This clone was recorded a few times. The chain carries TRBV28 and TRBJ1-2; D is uncertain. CDR1 is MDHEN and CDR2 is SYDVKM in the germline V gene. CDR3 length: 15 amino acids. Deletions cut 2 bases from V and 4 bases from J, with 14 bases between. CDR3 coding DNA: TGTGCCAGCAGTTTAGCGGCAGTAGCTAGCTATGGCTACACCTTC. It yields the protein CASSLAAVASYGYTF.

This clone was observed at least ten times. The chain links TRBV2 to TRBJ1-5; D is uncertain. Trimming removed 6 bases at V and 6 bases at J, with 12 bases between. CDR1 is SNHLY, CDR2 FYNNEI, per germline. The CDR3 loop spans 13 amino acids. In DNA, the CDR3 is TGTGCCAGCAGACCAGAGGTTACTCAGCCCCAGCATTTT. It is translated as CASRPEVTQPQHF.

V usage is TRBV6-5 and J usage is TRBJ1-2; D is uncertain. V lost 0 bases and J lost 2, with 7 bases in between. The length of the CDR3 is 14 residues. Germline V gene sequence: CDR1 MNHEY, CDR2 SVGAGI. This CDR3 reads CASSYSTENYGYTF. The CDR3 bases are TGTGCCAGCAGTTACTCGACTGAGAACTATGGCTACACCTTC.

This clone was counted a few times. J is TRBJ2-1 and V is TRBV7-2; no definite D call. The CDR3 is 13 residues long. The germline V and J ends were trimmed by 5 bases and 7 bases, with 12 bases remaining between them. Germline V lookup: CDR1 SGHTA, CDR2 FQGNSA. The CDR3 region has the DNA TGTGCCAGCAGCCGATACGACTGGAATGAGCAGTTCTTC. Amino acid sequence: CASSRYDWNEQFF. The full variable domain, completed using reference TRBV7-2 and TRBJ2-1, is GAGVSQSPSNKVTEKGKDVELRCDPISGHTALYWYRQSLGQGLEFLIYFQGNSAPDKSGLPSDRFSAERTGGSVSTLTIQRTQQEDSAVYLCASSRYDWNEQFFGPGTRLTVL.

This clone appeared many times. V gene TRBV28 combines with J gene TRBJ2-5; 8 positions agree with TRBD1. The length of the CDR3 is 14 residues. Germline V gives CDR1 MDHEN, CDR2 SYDVKM. V lost 7 bases and J lost 5; bases outside the gene matches: 9. The CDR3 DNA sequence: TGTGCCAGCACCCTGACAGGGGCATACGAGACCCAGTACTTC. Its protein product is CASTLTGAYETQYF.

This clone has at least ten counts. The chain combines TRBV3-1 with TRBJ2-7; D remains unclear. From germline, CDR1 is LGHDT and CDR2 YNNKEL (reference sequence). The CDR3 length is 15 residues. Between the trimmed V and J ends, which lost 0 bases and 2 bases, there was a span of 11 bases. The CDR3 loop is CASSQDPGRAYEQYF. CDR3 sequence (DNA): TGTGCCAGCAGCCAAGATCCGGGCAGAGCCTACGAGCAGTACTTC.

At least ten counts were recorded for this clone. V usage is TRBV7-9 and J usage is TRBJ2-1, with TRBD2 as a possible D gene (6 bases). The CDR3 has 17 residues. Germline CDR1 is SEHNR and CDR2 is FQNEAQ (reference sequence). V was trimmed by 1 base and J by 0 bases, leaving 13 bases between them. The CDR3 bases are TGTGCCAGCAGCTTAGAGCGCGGGATGGCCTCCTACAATGAGCAGTTCTTC. Its translation is CASSLERGMASYNEQFF.

By sample fraction, this clone is medium-sized (0.01 to 0.1%). The rearrangement links TRBV5-1 to TRBJ2-7; possible D gene TRBD1, 6 bases. The CDR3 has 15 amino acids. Trimming took off 0 bases at V and 3 bases at J, with 13 bases between the two ends. Germline CDR1 SGHRS, CDR2 YFSETQ. In DNA form, the CDR3 reads TGCGCCAGCAGCTTGGGCTGGACAGAGAGCTACGAGCAGTACTTC. Translated: CASSLGWTESYEQYF.

There are many counts of this clone. The same CDR3 also results from other DNA sequences found in this sample. The chain joins TRBV18 to TRBJ2-3; D not resolved. V was pared by 5 bases and J by 4 bases, with 7 bases between. Looked up from germline, CDR1 is KGHSH and CDR2 is LQKENI. The CDR3 runs to 12 residues. The CDR3 loop reads CASSVYADTQYF. Here the CDR3 DNA reads TGTGCCAGCTCAGTATACGCAGATACGCAGTATTTT.

This clone was seen many times. This chain joins TRBV7-2 and TRBJ2-7, with 8 bases identical to TRBD2. Germline CDR1 reads SGHTA; CDR2 reads FQGNSA. This CDR3 comprises 14 residues. V was clipped by 5 bases and J by 9 bases; unmatched bases: 12. In nucleotides, the CDR3 is TGTGCCAGCAGCCAGGGACTAGGGGGATCGGGGCAGTACTTC. Amino acid sequence: CASSQGLGGSGQYF.

By proportion, this clone is medium-sized. The chain couples TRBV11-3 to TRBJ2-7; 10 bases map to TRBD2. Per germline, CDR1 SGHNT and CDR2 YENEEA. The CDR3 extends over 16 amino acids. V dropped 4 bases and J dropped 4; count of bases not matched to a gene: 10. In DNA form, the CDR3 reads TGTGCCAGCAGCTCCGGGACTAGCGACTCAGGATACGAGCAGTACTTC. Translation gives CASSSGTSDSGYEQYF.